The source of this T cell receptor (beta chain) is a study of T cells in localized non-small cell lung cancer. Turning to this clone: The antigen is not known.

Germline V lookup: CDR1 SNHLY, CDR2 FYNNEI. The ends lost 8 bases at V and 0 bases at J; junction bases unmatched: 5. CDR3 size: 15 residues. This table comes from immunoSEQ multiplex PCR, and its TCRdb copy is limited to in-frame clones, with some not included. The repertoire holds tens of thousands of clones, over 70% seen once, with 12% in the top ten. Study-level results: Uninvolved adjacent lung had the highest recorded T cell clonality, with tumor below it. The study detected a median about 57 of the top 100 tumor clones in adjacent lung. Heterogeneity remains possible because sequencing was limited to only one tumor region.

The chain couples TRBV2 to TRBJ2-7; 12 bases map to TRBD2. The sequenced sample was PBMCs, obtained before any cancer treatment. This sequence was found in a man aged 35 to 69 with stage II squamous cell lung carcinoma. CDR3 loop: CASGGGLAGSYEQYF. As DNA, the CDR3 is TGTGCCAGCGGTGGGGGACTAGCGGGCTCCTACGAGCAGTACTTC. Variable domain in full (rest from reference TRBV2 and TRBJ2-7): EPEVTQTPSHQVTQMGQEVILRCVPISNHLYFYWYRQILGQKVEFLVSFYNNEISEKSEIFDDQFSVERPDGSNFTLKIRSTKLEDSAMYFCASGGGLAGSYEQYFGPGTRLTVT.